Sequencing of this TCR beta chain was carried out in a study of blood T cell repertoires in COVID-19. Study information: Whether acute or convalescent, the COVID-19 samples came from the United States, Italy and Spain.

The CDR3 covers 14 residues. Per germline, CDR1 LGHDT and CDR2 YNNKEL (reference sequence). V was clipped by 5 bases and J by 2 bases; unmatched bases: 3. While infection was still active, Seattle patients were enrolled and then followed longitudinally. The authors' processing: Amplifying reference gene primers gave estimates of nucleated cell counts. Generated by immunoSEQ multiplex PCR, the TCRdb table keeps only in-frame clones and is missing some. V, J and clone size were drawn from that table, and D and trimming were deduced from the DNA. The repertoire holds roughly 42,000 clones, with approximately 92% as singletons.

This sequence joins TRBV3-1 (or the pseudogene TRBV3-2) and TRBJ2-7; 10 nucleotides match TRBD2. The sample taken for sequencing was peripheral blood. The receptor was isolated from a man aged 45-65 years with COVID-19, enrolled during active disease. This chain's CDR3 is CASSFSGGTYEQYF. The CDR3 bases are TGTGCCAGCAGCTTTAGCGGGGGGACCTACGAGCAGTACTTC.